This T cell receptor beta chain was observed in a study of cytomegalovirus exposure and HLA in healthy donors (dated by TCRdb to about 2017). Turning to the overall study: According to an earlier analysis of 587 of the donors, about 190 million T cells yielded some 110 million unique TCR beta sequences and 276 Gb of sequence data. An early release covering about 600 HLA-typed donors comprised about 290 gigabases of sequencing data and tens of millions of unique TCR sequences. Among the roughly 380 genotyped donors, more than 70% belonged to the genetic ancestry cluster associated with self-reported Caucasian donors. The study was designed to test whether signatures of past pathogen exposure could be identified by cataloging public T cell receptors. Using immunosequencing, the study profiled T cell repertoires from 500 to 800 subjects and related those repertoires to cytomegalovirus serostatus. In addition to the first cohort of 666 subjects, a separate validation cohort of 130 or so different subjects was used. To predict cytomegalovirus infection status, the study combined high-throughput TCR immunosequencing, statistical association of individual TCRs with disease status, and machine learning. In a later analysis, previously published TCR beta repertoires from fewer than 750 donors were re-analyzed and high-resolution HLA genotyping was added so that TCR occurrence patterns could be studied. The later analysis used no new phenotypic data to find candidate immune exposures, relying instead on TCR beta sequences and their occurrence across donors. In an earlier analysis of a few hundred of the donors, high-throughput TCR beta sequencing was used to judge whether each TCR beta V gene segment behaved as functional or pseudogenic. Donor age, sex, ethnicity and CMV serostatus were compiled together with the repertoire data. A later genetic analysis took genome-wide SNP genotypes for about three fifths of the 666 donors and used that subset as a discovery cohort. Every repertoire in the discovery cohort had been generated on one and the same sequencing platform. HLA typing covered class I and class II loci at four-digit resolution. Typing coverage varied by locus: about 620-640 donors for A, B, C, DRB1 and DQB1; more than 500 for DQA1; around 610 for DPA1; fewer than 480 for DPB1. About 5 DR-DQ haplotypes were handled as single units for association and clustering, since linkage in the cohort was strong. On average, about 200,000 unique TCR beta nucleotide sequences were sequenced per donor among a few hundred genotyped donors of the cohort, with roughly 18% of those sequences being non-productive. Overall results and qualifications from the work: A further reported finding was that TCR beta sequences accurately predicted the HLA-A and HLA-B alleles for most subjects in the first cohort. Cytomegalovirus status was reported to be diagnosed by the classifier with high specificity and sensitivity in both the original and validation cohorts. When HLA alleles, especially DR and DQ, strongly co-occurred, TCR associations were difficult to assign to individual alleles. In an earlier analysis of fewer than 750 of the donors, most TCR beta V segments were observed in productive rearrangements about 87% or about 30% of the time, broadly matching IMGT annotations. CMV serostatus was the only immune exposure information available for the cohort. Because HLA typing was missing for some donors at each locus, association tests included only the typed subset. In a later analysis, 15,000 to 20,000 TCR beta sequences were associated with specific HLA alleles at a false discovery rate of 0.05. According to a later analysis, TCR association rates differed among HLA loci, with DRB1 alleles showing the most associated TCRs and HLA-C alleles showing the fewest. The earlier analysis of approximately 540 of the donors excluded some 15 rarely observed V segments, including chromosome 9 orphons, because counts were too low. In a later genetic analysis, fewer N-insertions in productive TCRs were reported among donors in an Asian-associated ancestry cluster than the roughly 640-donor mean. The presence/absence analyses assumed that sequencing depth was roughly uniform across donors, and that assumption may not be true. A few of the identified cytomegalovirus-associated TCR beta chains were confirmed in vitro to be specific for cytomegalovirus antigens. Only TCR beta chains were sequenced in this cohort, and the absence of alpha or paired-chain data limited detectable features. It was suggested by the authors that the approach could potentially be generalized to other disease states and immunological phenotypes. In a later analysis, most CMV-associated TCR beta chains were found to appear HLA-restricted, with HLA associations seemingly driven largely by CMV exposure. In a later analysis, HLA-associated TCR beta chains were found to be more clonally expanded and to have lower generation probabilities than equally common non-associated chains. The study gave a list of about 170 TCR beta chains associated with cytomegalovirus. The sequencing pipeline was judged likely to have produced a cluster of highly shared sequence variants as a technical artifact. In a later genetic analysis, a missense DCLRE1C variant was associated with V-gene and J-gene trimming of TCR beta chains, and the association was replicated in an independent cohort. A later analysis reported that several top co-occurrence clusters appeared linked to parvovirus B19, influenza, CMV and Epstein-Barr virus. Linkage disequilibrium might explain the correlated functional status among segregating V segments, but an unknown experimental factor could not be excluded. Across donors, most TCR sequences were observed very rarely, whereas some public TCRs were present in many individuals. Some IMGT-functional V segments, including TRBV6-2 and TRBV6-3, could not be told apart with the 87-base-pair reads, so those segments were excluded.

The cohort consisted of 600 to 700 healthy bone marrow donors. All cohort members were sampled while nominally healthy, although unrecorded immune exposures were likely present. The donor tested CMV seropositive, placing the donor among the approximately 310 seropositive members of the cohort. A peripheral blood sample was collected from each donor, and TCR beta sequencing was performed on peripheral blood mononuclear cells. Genomic DNA extraction from the blood cell samples was performed with the Qiagen DNeasy Blood Extraction Kit. Inclusive of the bounding cysteine and phenylalanine, the CDR3 is 15 residues long. Only the CDR3 region is kept as DNA, spanning 45 bases read in frame from base 1. From the germline V gene, CDR1 is MDHEN and CDR2 is SYDVKM. For this chain, trimming is 6 bases at the V end and 2 bases at the J end, and the number of junction bases without a gene match is 5. As regards this clone: It lacks a known antigen. Base qualities are not recorded, but no much larger clone differs from it by a single base.

Library construction relied on the immunoSEQ multiplex PCR assay. For the multiplex PCR, a mixture combining 60 forward primers for TCR Vbeta segments and 13 reverse primers for TCR Jbeta segments was used. The CDR3 region of rearranged TCR beta genes was amplified from genomic DNA with a multiplex PCR assay. Amplified TCR beta libraries were sequenced as 87-base-pair reads on the Illumina HiSeq System. The study's processing was this. A later analysis counted about 80 million unique TCR beta chains across the 500 to 850 repertoires, and roughly 11 million of these chains were shared by at least two donors. To remove PCR and sequencing errors, raw reads were error-corrected and collapsed into unique sequences using a nearest-neighbor algorithm that merged closely related sequences. CDR3 sequences were aligned to IMGT reference sequences to assign V, D and J gene segments. For a sequence to be retained, a match of at least six nucleotides was required to both a V gene segment and a J gene segment. A rearrangement was called productive if the CDR3 had no stop codons and remained in frame with V and J, and every other rearrangement was called non-productive. Following IMGT convention, CDR3 was defined as the stretch from the second conserved V-encoded cysteine to the conserved J-encoded phenylalanine. In an earlier analysis of just under 600 of the donors, sequences lacking an unambiguous match to a single V gene segment were excluded. An earlier analysis of some 610 of the donors called V segments functional above 56.7% productive rearrangements and segregating when the between-donor standard deviation exceeded 5%. A statistical classification framework was developed to diagnose cytomegalovirus status using the catalog of TCR beta chain sequences. In a later analysis, TCR nucleotide sequences were compared against IMGT/GENE-DB human TR gene sequences so that V and J genes could be assigned. The TCRdist pipeline was used in a later analysis to assign CDR3 sequences and most-parsimonious VDJ recombination scenarios. In a later analysis, each TCR beta chain was defined by its CDR3 amino acid sequence together with its V-gene family, and reads without a unique V-gene family were excluded. A later analysis removed over 500 highly shared, low-generation-probability nucleotide sequences to deal with suspected cross-contamination and a sequencing artifact. For each public chain, a later analysis derived a clonal expansion index from normalized ranks of inferred template counts within each repertoire. In a later analysis, generation probabilities were computed with a VDJ recombination model fitted to out-of-frame rearrangements, and the resulting probabilities were checked against IGoR. A later analysis scored TCR-TCR, TCR-HLA and TCR-CMV co-occurrence with hypergeometric tests, applying a repertoire-size bias correction to TCR pairs. False discovery rates were estimated in a later analysis by permuting HLA or CMV assignments 20 times. A later analysis grouped co-occurring TCRs with DBSCAN, adding TCRdist sequence similarity when clustering within HLA-allele-positive subsets. Co-occurrence clustering excluded repertoires with fewer than 30,000 or more than 120,000 public chains, plus five with anomalous nucleotide sharing. Held by TCRdb, this immuneACCESS table contains in-frame sequences only and omits some clones. Under half of the omission traces to an unresolved V gene where checked; the cause of the rest is unknown. V and J calls and clone size are those listed in that table; D and trimming were worked out from the DNA. Within this sample are about 140,000 clones, with roughly 86% of them counted one time only. The ten top clones hold roughly 3.2% of the sample.

The chain couples TRBV28 to TRBJ1-3, with 9 bases in between that match TRBD1. The clonotype originates from a man younger than 30 in good health and CMV-seropositive. The sequenced sample was PBMCs. The base sequence is TGTGCCAGCAGACTGGGACAGGGAACTGGAAACACCATATATTTT. Its protein product is CASRLGQGTGNTIYF.